The 20 T cell receptor beta chains below were found in one sample sequenced in a study of blood T cells in healthy people across ages. For the second PCR, which ran for 7 to 11 cycles, a sample-barcoded 5' primer and a J-beta primer mix were used. TCRdb recomputed calls from the 5' RACE reads with MiXCR, one row per CDR3 protein. The sample holds about 780,000 distinct CDR3 sequences, 46% seen once. The sequenced sample consisted of blood. Receptors were obtained from a man at least 80 years old in good health.

J is TRBJ1-5 and V is TRBV19; tentatively, D is TRBD1 (6 bases). The CDR3 is 13 amino acids. CDR1 is LNHDA, CDR2 SQIVND, per germline (reference sequence). V was trimmed by 8 bases and J by 6 bases, leaving 14 bases between them. The CDR3 loop is CASGNRASQPQHF. The CDR3 DNA reads as TGTGCCAGTGGGAACAGGGCGAGTCAGCCCCAGCATTTT.

A note on this clonotype: A junction end diverges from the germline sequence, so it may reflect a read error. The chain combines TRBV7-2 with TRBJ2-1; 8 bases are shared with TRBD1. CDR3 length: 17 amino acids. Per the germline V gene, CDR1 is SGHTA and CDR2 is FQGNSA. In DNA form, the CDR3 reads TGTGCCAGCAGTCTATCCGTAGGGACAGGCTCCTACAAGGAGCAGTTCTTC. Translating gives CASSLSVGTGSYKEQFF.

This chain uses TRBV15 with TRBJ1-6; D unresolved. The V gene's germline CDR1 is LNHNV and CDR2 YYDKDF (reference sequence). This CDR3 comprises 16 residues. V gave up 5 bases and J gave up 4 bases, with 15 bases separating them. The CDR3 here is CATSGPHDPYNSPLHF. The CDR3 bases are TGTGCCACCAGCGGACCCCATGACCCGTATAATTCACCCCTCCACTTT.

The chain joins TRBV9 to TRBJ2-1, with 9 bases aligning to TRBD2. This CDR3 has 16 residues. The V segment lost 0 bases and the J segment 6 bases; nucleotides outside the gene matches: 7. Germline V lookup: CDR1 SGDLS, CDR2 YYNGEE. The CDR3 protein is CASSVEPAGGTNEQFF. The CDR3 nucleotides read TGTGCCAGCAGCGTAGAGCCAGCGGGAGGAACCAATGAGCAGTTCTTC.

In this sample, this clonotype turned up a few times. This chain joins TRBV11-3 and TRBJ2-1; 8 bases match TRBD2. Per the germline V gene, CDR1 is SGHNT and CDR2 is YENEEA. The CDR3 runs 19 residues. V dropped 5 bases and J dropped 7; count of bases not matched to a gene: 22. The CDR3 loop is CASSSIPLSRAGEMNEQFF. CDR3 sequence (DNA): TGTGCCAGCAGCAGCATACCCTTATCGAGAGCGGGAGAGATGAATGAGCAGTTCTTC.

The chain joins TRBV29-1 to TRBJ2-7, with TRBD1 matching over 9 bases. Losses at the gene ends were 3 bases for V and 6 bases for J; bases not matched to a gene: 9. The CDR3 runs 14 residues. Germline loops: CDR1 SQVTM, CDR2 ANQGSEA. This chain's CDR3 is CSVDGTDRGPEQYF. For the CDR3, the DNA is TGCAGCGTTGATGGGACGGACAGGGGACCCGAGCAGTACTTC.

This clonotype showed up many times. This chain connects TRBV29-1 to TRBJ2-1; 11 bases match TRBD2. Germline V gives CDR1 SQVTM, CDR2 ANQGSEA. The CDR3 covers 13 residues. The junction had 7 bases not matched to a gene; V was cut back by 6 bases and J by 9 bases. The CDR3 DNA follows: TGCAGCGTCAATAGCGGGAGGGCGGGTGAGCAGTTCTTC. Protein sequence: CSVNSGRAGEQFF.

V gene TRBV18 combines with J gene TRBJ1-4; D not resolved. Trimming took off 5 bases at V and 3 bases at J, with 16 bases between the two ends. This CDR3 comprises 16 residues. Per the germline V gene, CDR1 is KGHSH and CDR2 is LQKENI. The CDR3, as DNA: TGTGCCAGCTCATCGCGCAGGAGGAGCCCTAATGAAAAACTGTTTTTT. It specifies CASSSRRRSPNEKLFF.

This clonotype was picked up a small number of times. The chain joins TRBV20-1 to TRBJ2-1; D gene unclear. Germline V gene lookup returns CDR1 DFQATT and CDR2 SNEGSKA (reference sequence). CDR3 length: 13 amino acids. The germline V and J ends were trimmed by 6 bases and 1 base, with 10 bases remaining between them. CDR3 loop: CSADPLSYNEQFF. CDR3 nucleotide sequence: TGCAGTGCAGACCCACTATCCTACAATGAGCAGTTCTTC.

In this sample, this clonotype turned up a few times. The CDR3 DNA is TGTGCCAGCAGGACCAGGACAGAGCTGACTGGGGCCAACGTCCTGACTTTC. It codes for CASRTRTELTGANVLTF. The chain couples TRBV6-1 to TRBJ2-6; possible D gene TRBD1, 6 bases. From germline, CDR1 is MNHNS and CDR2 SASEGT. V shed 6 bases and J shed 2 bases, with 17 bases lying between them. This CDR3 region has 17 residues.

This clonotype was detected many times. The chain joins TRBV18 to TRBJ2-7, with 11 bases aligning to TRBD2. CDR3 length: 13 residues. Germline V gene data show CDR1 as KGHSH and CDR2 as LQKENI. V lost 5 bases and J lost 4; bases outside the gene matches: 1. This CDR3 reads CASSGTSGYEQYF. CDR3 coding DNA: TGTGCCAGCTCAGGGACTAGCGGTTACGAGCAGTACTTC. The complete variable domain, with remaining parts taken from reference TRBV18 and TRBJ2-7, reads NAGVMQNPRHLVRRRGQEARLRCSPMKGHSHVYWYRQLPEEGLKFMVYLQKENIIDESGMPKERFSAEFPKEGPSILRIQQVVRGDSAAYFCASSGTSGYEQYFGPGTRLTVT.

V usage is TRBV20-1 and J usage is TRBJ1-1; possibly TRBD1 for D (6 bases). V gave up 0 bases and J gave up 0 bases, with 11 bases separating them. The CDR3 totals 15 residues. CDR1 is DFQATT and CDR2 is SNEGSKA in the germline V gene (reference sequence). The CDR3 DNA reads TGCAGTGCTAGAGATCCGAGGGGGATGAACACTGAAGCTTTCTTT. This codes for CSARDPRGMNTEAFF.

This clonotype was detected many times. The rearrangement joins TRBV24-1 to TRBJ1-2; TRBD1 matches at 12 bases. V gave up 1 base and J gave up 8 bases; unmatched junction bases: 4. There are 15 residues in the CDR3. Germline CDR1 is KGHDR and CDR2 is SFDVKD. The CDR3 region is CATSDFGTGGSGYTF. DNA for the CDR3: TGTGCCACCAGTGATTTTGGGACAGGGGGCAGCGGCTACACCTTC.

This clonotype was recorded many times. The V and J genes are TRBV7-2 and TRBJ2-7, with 8 bases lining up with TRBD2. The CDR3 length is 15 residues. J lost 0 bases, V lost 0 bases, and 1 base had no gene match. The germline gives CDR1 SGHTA, CDR2 FQGNSA. The CDR3 sequence is CASSLASGNSYEQYF. The CDR3 DNA follows: TGTGCCAGCAGCTTAGCTAGCGGGAACTCCTACGAGCAGTACTTC.

This chain links TRBV10-3 with TRBJ2-3, with a possible D match to TRBD1 (6 bases). The V end lost 6 bases, the J end lost 4 bases, and 11 bases lay between the germline ends. In germline, CDR1 is ENHRY, CDR2 SYGVKD. The length of the CDR3 is 13 residues. CDR3 sequence (DNA): TGTGCCATCAGAGGGACAAGCGCAGATACGCAGTATTTT. Encoded protein: CAIRGTSADTQYF.

The V and J genes are TRBV6-5 and TRBJ2-5; 11 nucleotides line up with TRBD2. V dropped 6 bases and J dropped 1; count of bases not matched to a gene: 7. The CDR3 is 16 amino acids. Per germline, CDR1 MNHEY and CDR2 SVGAGI. CDR3 DNA sequence: TGTGCCAGCAGGCCCCGACTAGCGGGATTCCAAGAGACCCAGTACTTC. This gives the protein CASRPRLAGFQETQYF.

The table lists this clonotype with many counts. The chain combines TRBV29-1 with TRBJ2-3, with D uncertain. V gave up 0 bases and J gave up 4 bases, with 14 bases separating them. The CDR3 runs 15 residues. The germline V gene has CDR1 SQVTM and CDR2 ANQGSEA. The CDR3 DNA is TGCAGCGTTGAAGAGACCGTTAGTGAACCAGATACGCAGTATTTT. Translating it yields CSVEETVSEPDTQYF.

This clonotype showed up just a few times. The chain uses TRBV6-2 or TRBV6-3 and TRBJ2-7; 9 nucleotides align to TRBD2. The junction had 15 bases not matched to a gene; V was cut back by 4 bases and J by 2 bases. CDR3 length equals 18 residues. Germline lookup yields CDR1 MNHEY and CDR2 SVGEGT. This CDR3 reads CASSWIRGGALRTYEQYF. CDR3 in DNA: TGTGCCAGCAGTTGGATCCGCGGGGGGGCCCTGAGAACCTACGAGCAGTACTTC.

The chain carries TRBV20-1 and TRBJ2-7; a possible D gene is TRBD1 (6 bases). Trimming left V 3 bases short and J 5 bases short, with 14 bases between. Germline CDR1 reads DFQATT; CDR2 reads SNEGSKA (reference sequence). The CDR3 runs to 13 residues. Written as DNA, the CDR3 is TGCAGTGCTAGCGGACGGACAGCCCACGAGCAGTACTTC. This codes for CSASGRTAHEQYF.

This clonotype has only a few counts. The genes are TRBV7-3 and TRBJ2-3; TRBD2 aligns across 9 bases. The V and J ends lost 0 bases and 5 bases, in that order; junction bases with no gene match: 3. The CDR3 consists of 15 residues. In germline, CDR1 is SGHTA, CDR2 FQGTGA. The DNA for the CDR3 is TGTGCCAGCAGCTTAACCGCGGGAGGGGTAGATACGCAGTATTTT. Translating it yields CASSLTAGGVDTQYF.